Below are 13 T cell receptor beta chains sequenced from a single sample in a study of neoadjuvant anti-PD-1 for oral cavity cancer. TCRdb's table, derived via immunoSEQ multiplex PCR, lists solely in-frame clones and lacks some. Of around 8,200 clones in the sample, around 53% were seen once. The sample here was tumor tissue, taken before nivolumab (anti-PD-1) treatment. Every receptor here comes from a person aged 35-80 years with oral cavity squamous cell carcinoma.

This clone was seen a handful of times. V usage is TRBV7-9 and J usage is TRBJ2-1, with 8 bases identical to TRBD2. From germline, CDR1 is SEHNR and CDR2 FQNEAQ (reference sequence). The junction had 13 bases not matched to a gene; V was cut back by 5 bases and J by 7 bases. This CDR3 has 16 amino acids. CDR3 loop: CASSQTTSAESNEQFF. As DNA, the CDR3 is TGTGCCAGCAGCCAAACGACTAGCGCTGAGAGTAATGAGCAGTTCTTC.

This clone was seen more than once but under ten times. This rearrangement joins TRBV4-1 to TRBJ2-2; D not certain. Germline V CDR1 and CDR2: MGHRA, YSYEKL. V lost 2 bases and J lost 2, with 0 bases in between. There are 12 residues in the CDR3. CDR3 in amino acids: CASSQNTGELFF. The CDR3 bases are TGCGCCAGCAGCCAAAACACCGGGGAGCTGTTTTTT.

The CDR3 here is CASSYGTGGSYEQYF. The CDR3 nucleotides read TGTGCCAGCAGTTACGGGACAGGGGGCTCCTACGAGCAGTACTTC. J is TRBJ2-7 and V is TRBV6-5; TRBD1 agrees at 11 bases. The germline CDR1 and CDR2 sequences are MNHEY and SVGAGI. CDR3 length equals 15 residues. Losses at the gene ends were 2 bases for V and 0 bases for J; bases not matched to a gene: 0.

The rearrangement joins TRBV6-5 to TRBJ2-3; D call uncertain. Trimming pared 2 bases from V and 2 bases from J, leaving 8 bases between. The CDR3 totals 14 residues. Germline assignment: CDR1 MNHEY and CDR2 SVGAGI. The CDR3 nucleotides are TGTGCCAGCAGTTACGCTCTGTCCACAGATACGCAGTATTTT. Protein product: CASSYALSTDTQYF.

The V call is TRBV28, the J call TRBJ2-5, with TRBD1 matching over 7 bases. Germline V CDR1 and CDR2: MDHEN, SYDVKM. The ends lost 6 bases at V and 1 base at J; junction bases unmatched: 11. This CDR3 spans 16 amino acids. CDR3 sequence: CASRPGLTGPQETQYF. For the CDR3, the DNA is TGTGCCAGCAGGCCCGGACTGACAGGGCCCCAAGAGACCCAGTACTTC. The full variable domain, its missing parts supplied by reference TRBV28 and TRBJ2-5, is DVKVTQSSRYLVKRTGEKVFLECVQDMDHENMFWYRQDPGLGLRLIYFSYDVKMKEKGDIPEGYSVSREKKERFSLILESASTNQTSMYLCASRPGLTGPQETQYFGPGTRLLVL.

There are a few counts of this clone. The chain employs TRBV2 and TRBJ2-5; the D gene is possibly TRBD1 (6 bases). This CDR3 region has 15 residues. CDR1 and CDR2 from the germline V gene are SNHLY and FYNNEI. Between the trimmed V and J ends, which lost 4 bases and 5 bases, there was a span of 17 bases. CDR3 loop: CASSGQVSRGETQYF. CDR3 DNA: TGTGCCAGCAGTGGACAGGTCAGTCGCGGTGAGACCCAGTACTTC.

This chain connects TRBV27 to TRBJ2-7; D unresolved. CDR1 is MNHEY and CDR2 is SMNVEV in the germline V gene (reference sequence). The CDR3 extends over 14 amino acids. Trimming left V 3 bases short and J 6 bases short, with 15 bases between. The CDR3 bases are TGTGCCAGCAGTTTGGGCGCTTCCTCCGTCGAGCAGTACTTC. Protein sequence: CASSLGASSVEQYF.

The chain has TRBV20-1 and TRBJ2-7, with D perhaps TRBD2 (6 bases). The CDR3 is 11 amino acids. Germline assignment: CDR1 DFQATT and CDR2 SNEGSKA (reference sequence). Trimming took off 3 bases at V and 4 bases at J, with 7 bases between the two ends. CDR3 DNA: TGCAGTGCTAGCGGGGGATACGAGCAGTACTTC. Protein: CSASGGYEQYF.

The genes are TRBV10-3 and TRBJ2-2; 9 bases agree with TRBD2. V lost 11 bases to trimming and J lost 2 bases; unmatched junction nucleotides: 6. The CDR3 sequence is 14 residues long. The V gene's germline CDR1 is ENHRY and CDR2 SYGVKD. The CDR3 here is CASVAGVNTGELFF. In DNA form, the CDR3 reads TGTGCCTCTGTAGCGGGAGTCAACACCGGGGAGCTGTTTTTT.

This chain joins TRBV27 and TRBJ2-7; 8 positions match TRBD2. Trimming cost V 8 bases and J 2 bases; bases outside gene matches: 8. This CDR3 has 14 amino acids. Germline-derived CDR1 and CDR2 are MNHEY and SMNVEV (reference sequence). CDR3 nucleotides: TGTGCCAGCGGGGTACCGGGACTAGCCTACGAGCAGTACTTC. This sequence encodes CASGVPGLAYEQYF.

The rearrangement links TRBV7-3 to TRBJ2-5, with 8 positions matching TRBD1. In germline, CDR1 is SGHTA, CDR2 FQGTGA. The J segment lost 4 bases and the V segment lost 5 bases, leaving 6 bases of the junction unmatched. The CDR3 is made up of 14 amino acids. The CDR3 bases are TGTGCCAGCAGCCCTACAGGGGGTGGAGAGACCCAGTACTTC. This sequence encodes CASSPTGGGETQYF.

The chain employs TRBV19 and TRBJ2-1; D possibly corresponds to TRBD1 (7 bases). V gave up 1 base and J gave up 3 bases, with 19 bases separating them. The CDR3 covers 18 residues. CDR1 and CDR2 from the germline V gene are LNHDA and SQIVND (reference sequence). The CDR3 reads CASSIAPGGSGVYNEQFF. The DNA of the CDR3 is TGTGCCAGTAGTATAGCCCCAGGGGGGAGCGGAGTCTACAATGAGCAGTTCTTC.

The chain is built from TRBV2 and TRBJ2-2; TRBD1 matches at 8 bases. The CDR3 loop spans 15 amino acids. Looked up from germline, CDR1 is SNHLY and CDR2 is FYNNEI. The V segment lost 5 bases and the J segment 3 bases; nucleotides outside the gene matches: 5. CDR3: CASSKDRADTGELFF. The CDR3 DNA sequence: TGTGCCAGCAGTAAGGACAGGGCCGACACCGGGGAGCTGTTTTTT.